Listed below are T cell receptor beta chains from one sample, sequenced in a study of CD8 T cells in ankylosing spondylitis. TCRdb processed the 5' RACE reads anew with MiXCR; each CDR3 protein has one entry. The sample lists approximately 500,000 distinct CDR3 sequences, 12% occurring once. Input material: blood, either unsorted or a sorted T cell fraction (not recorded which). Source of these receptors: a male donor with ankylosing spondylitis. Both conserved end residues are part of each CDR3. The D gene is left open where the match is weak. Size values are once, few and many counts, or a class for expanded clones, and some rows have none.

DNA: TGTGCCAGCAGCCAAGAAATTGATAGCAATCAGCCCCAGCATTTT
CDR3: CASSQEIDSNQPQHF
J: TRBJ1-5
size: NA
D: NA
V: TRBV4-2

DNA: TGTGCCAGCAGCACGACTAGCGGGAGGACTGAGCAGTTCTTC
CDR3: CASSTTSGRTEQFF
J: TRBJ2-1
size: few
D: TRBD2
V: TRBV7-9

DNA: TGTGCCAGTAATTCCTACGAGCAGTACTTC
CDR3: CASNSYEQYF
J: TRBJ2-7
size: few
D: NA
V: TRBV19

DNA: TGTGCCAGCAGCAACCCCGGGACAGGGAACAATGAGCAGTTCTTC
CDR3: CASSNPGTGNNEQFF
J: TRBJ2-1
size: NA
D: TRBD1
V: TRBV7-8

DNA: TGCGCCAGCAGCTTGGAACCCCTTGGAAGCTACACCTTC
CDR3: CASSLEPLGSYTF
J: TRBJ1-2
size: few
D: NA
V: TRBV5-1

DNA: TGTGCCTGGAGTGTACGTGGGTTGAGCTCCTACAATGAGCAGTTCTTC
CDR3: CAWSVRGLSSYNEQFF
J: TRBJ2-1
size: many
D: NA
V: TRBV30

DNA: TGTGCCAGTAGTTGGGCAGTGGCGCAGCCCCAGCATTTT
CDR3: CASSWAVAQPQHF
J: TRBJ1-5
size: few
D: NA
V: TRBV19

DNA: TGCAGTGCTAGCGTATTGGATCAGCCCCAGCATTTT
CDR3: CSASVLDQPQHF
J: TRBJ1-5
size: few
D: NA
V: TRBV20-1

DNA: TGTGCCACCGGGAGGGCCCAAGAGACCCAGTACTTC
CDR3: CATGRAQETQYF
J: TRBJ2-5
size: NA
D: TRBD2
V: TRBV7-2

DNA: TGTGCCAGCAGCCGCTCAGGGCTTGGTCGCGAAGCTTTCTTT
CDR3: CASSRSGLGREAFF
J: TRBJ1-1
size: NA
D: NA
V: TRBV14

DNA: TGTGCCAGCAGCTTGGGGCTTGTACTCCAGTACTCTGGGGCCAACGTCCTGACTTTC
CDR3: CASSLGLVLQYSGANVLTF
J: TRBJ2-6
size: few
D: NA
V: TRBV5-4

DNA: TGCAGCGTTGACCCCGGGACAGGGTACAACGAGCAGTACTTC
CDR3: CSVDPGTGYNEQYF
J: TRBJ2-7
size: NA
D: TRBD1
V: TRBV29-1

DNA: TGTGCCAGCAGCCAAGACCGCGGCTCACCCCTCCACTTT
CDR3: CASSQDRGSPLHF
J: TRBJ1-6
size: NA
D: NA
V: TRBV7-9

DNA: TGCGCCAGCAGCCAAGTGACTAGCGGGGGGGCAGATACGCAGTATTTT
CDR3: CASSQVTSGGADTQYF
J: TRBJ2-3
size: many
D: TRBD2
V: TRBV4-1

DNA: TGTGCCAGCAGCTCCCGAGGGGGAGCGGGAATTTTCAATGAGCAGTTCTTC
CDR3: CASSSRGGAGIFNEQFF
J: TRBJ2-1
size: NA
D: NA
V: TRBV11-2

DNA: TGCAGTGCTAGGGGGACAGGAGATTCACCCCTCCACTTT
CDR3: CSARGTGDSPLHF
J: TRBJ1-6
size: NA
D: TRBD1
V: TRBV20-1

DNA: TGTGCCAGCAGTCTAAGCAGGGTTACCGGGGAGCTGTTTTTT
CDR3: CASSLSRVTGELFF
J: TRBJ2-2
size: few
D: NA
V: TRBV27

DNA: TGTGCCACCAGCCAGGGACCCGGGGAGCCCCAGCATTTT
CDR3: CATSQGPGEPQHF
J: TRBJ1-5
size: NA
D: NA
V: TRBV15

DNA: TGTGCCAGCAGTTTTACTGAGCAGTTCTTC
CDR3: CASSFTEQFF
J: TRBJ2-1
size: many
D: NA
V: TRBV12-3/TRBV12-4

DNA: TGCGCCAGCAGCTTGGAGCGGACAGGGAGCCAAGAGACCCAGTACTTC
CDR3: CASSLERTGSQETQYF
J: TRBJ2-5
size: NA
D: TRBD1
V: TRBV5-1

DNA: TGCAGTGCTAGAGAGCGACTAGGGGATGTCGAGCAGTACTTC
CDR3: CSARERLGDVEQYF
J: TRBJ2-7
size: NA
D: NA
V: TRBV20-1

DNA: TGCGCCAGCAGCTTTCAGGGGCTCGACACTGAAGCTTTCTTT
CDR3: CASSFQGLDTEAFF
J: TRBJ1-1
size: NA
D: NA
V: TRBV5-1

DNA: TGTGCCAGCAGCGTGGGCCAGAATGAGCAGTTCTTC
CDR3: CASSVGQNEQFF
J: TRBJ2-1
size: NA
D: NA
V: TRBV12-3/TRBV12-4

DNA: TGTGCCAGCAGAGACCGGGACAGGGGAACAGATACGCAGTATTTT
CDR3: CASRDRDRGTDTQYF
J: TRBJ2-3
size: few
D: TRBD1
V: TRBV7-2

DNA: TGTGCCAGCAGCTTGCCAGGGGGCCCGGGAGGCTACACCTTC
CDR3: CASSLPGGPGGYTF
J: TRBJ1-2
size: NA
D: TRBD1
V: TRBV5-6

DNA: TGCAGCGGATACAGGGGGCGCGCCACCGGGGAGCTGTTTTTT
CDR3: CSGYRGRATGELFF
J: TRBJ2-2
size: few
D: TRBD1
V: TRBV29-1

DNA: TGTGCCAGCAGCTTAGGGACTAGAGGTTTACGGCAGTATTTT
CDR3: CASSLGTRGLRQYF
J: TRBJ2-3
size: few
D: TRBD2
V: TRBV11-2

DNA: TGTGCCAGCAGCCAAAGTAGTCCGCCTGAAGCTTTCTTT
CDR3: CASSQSSPPEAFF
J: TRBJ1-1
size: many
D: NA
V: TRBV14

DNA: TGCAGTGCTAGAGGACACGCAATGAACACTGAAGCTTTCTTT
CDR3: CSARGHAMNTEAFF
J: TRBJ1-1
size: few
D: NA
V: TRBV20-1

DNA: TGTGCCACCAGCAGAGATCTAGCGGACAATGAGCAGTTCTTC
CDR3: CATSRDLADNEQFF
J: TRBJ2-1
size: few
D: TRBD2
V: TRBV15

DNA: TGCAGCGATGCCTCCGGGCCAGGGCTTATGAACACTGAAGCTTTCTTT
CDR3: CSDASGPGLMNTEAFF
J: TRBJ1-1
size: NA
D: NA
V: TRBV29-1

DNA: TGTGCCAGCAGTGCCGGGACTAGAGACGGAGATACGCAGTATTTT
CDR3: CASSAGTRDGDTQYF
J: TRBJ2-3
size: NA
D: TRBD2
V: TRBV12-3/TRBV12-4

DNA: TGTGCCATCAGGGTCACAGGGCGGGACACTGAAGCTTTCTTT
CDR3: CAIRVTGRDTEAFF
J: TRBJ1-1
size: few
D: NA
V: TRBV10-3

DNA: TGTGCCAGCAGCCCCCGGACGGCCATAGCTAACTATGGCTACACCTTC
CDR3: CASSPRTAIANYGYTF
J: TRBJ1-2
size: NA
D: NA
V: TRBV7-9

DNA: TGTGCCAGCAGCCAAGTAGGTCAGAGTAAAGAAGCTTTCTTT
CDR3: CASSQVGQSKEAFF
J: TRBJ1-1
size: few
D: NA
V: TRBV4-2

DNA: TGTGCCAGCAAAACAGGGCCGGAGCAGCCCCAGCATTTT
CDR3: CASKTGPEQPQHF
J: TRBJ1-5
size: few
D: NA
V: TRBV6-6

DNA: TGTGCCAGCAGCCAAGATCCCGGGATGGGTCCCACAGATACGCAGTATTTT
CDR3: CASSQDPGMGPTDTQYF
J: TRBJ2-3
size: NA
D: NA
V: TRBV4-2

DNA: TGCGCCAGCAGCTCGGGACGGAACACTGAAGCTTTCTTT
CDR3: CASSSGRNTEAFF
J: TRBJ1-1
size: many
D: NA
V: TRBV5-1

DNA: TGTGCCAGCAGTAGGGGACCAACCTCCTACAATGAGCAGTTCTTC
CDR3: CASSRGPTSYNEQFF
J: TRBJ2-1
size: few
D: NA
V: TRBV27

DNA: TGCGCCAGCAGCTGGGCGGGACTAGCGGGAGAGGGTGAGCAGTTCTTC
CDR3: CASSWAGLAGEGEQFF
J: TRBJ2-1
size: few
D: TRBD2
V: TRBV5-1

DNA: TGTGCCAGCAGCTTTTGGGCAGGCTGCGGGGAGCTGTTTTTT
CDR3: CASSFWAGCGELFF
J: TRBJ2-2
size: NA
D: NA
V: TRBV7-9

DNA: TGCAGTGCTAGTACCCTGTTGAGGGGGCGTGAAAGTAGAGGACAACAAGAGACCCAGTACTTC
CDR3: CSASTLLRGRESRGQQETQYF
J: TRBJ2-5
size: NA
D: TRBD1
V: TRBV20-1

DNA: TGTGCCAGCAGCTTAGGAGGGGCCCTGAACACTGAAGCTTTCTTT
CDR3: CASSLGGALNTEAFF
J: TRBJ1-1
size: NA
D: NA
V: TRBV13

DNA: TGTGCCACCAGCAGCGGACTAGCGTTGTACGAGCAGTACTTC
CDR3: CATSSGLALYEQYF
J: TRBJ2-7
size: NA
D: TRBD2
V: TRBV15

DNA: TGCAGTGCAGCCGGGACTAGAATAGAGACCCAGTACTTC
CDR3: CSAAGTRIETQYF
J: TRBJ2-5
size: NA
D: TRBD2
V: TRBV20-1

DNA: TGCAGCGCCTCCGGGACTAGCGGAGTGAGCTCCTACAATGAGCAGTTCTTC
CDR3: CSASGTSGVSSYNEQFF
J: TRBJ2-1
size: NA
D: TRBD2
V: TRBV29-1

DNA: TGTGCCATCAGTGAGTCGATGTTTGGGAGGGGGCAAAATGAGCAGTTCTTC
CDR3: CAISESMFGRGQNEQFF
J: TRBJ2-1
size: NA
D: NA
V: TRBV10-3

DNA: TGCGCCAGCAGGGAGACAGGGGAAGGCAATGAGCAGTTCTTC
CDR3: CASRETGEGNEQFF
J: TRBJ2-1
size: NA
D: TRBD1
V: TRBV5-1

DNA: TGCAGCGTTCACCGGGAGACCCAGTACTTC
CDR3: CSVHRETQYF
J: TRBJ2-5
size: few
D: NA
V: TRBV29-1

DNA: TGTGCCAGCAGCTGGCTGAAGAATCAGCCCCAGCATTTT
CDR3: CASSWLKNQPQHF
J: TRBJ1-5
size: NA
D: NA
V: TRBV7-2

DNA: TGTGCCAGCAGCCGGGCCCTAGGAAGGAACCAAGAGACCCAGTACTTC
CDR3: CASSRALGRNQETQYF
J: TRBJ2-5
size: NA
D: NA
V: TRBV4-2

DNA: TGTGCCAGCAGCGTAGAGGCGGGAGGGCCAAGCACAGATACGCAGTATTTT
CDR3: CASSVEAGGPSTDTQYF
J: TRBJ2-3
size: few
D: TRBD2
V: TRBV9

DNA: TGTGCCAGCAGCCCCCGATCGTTGGGGGTTGGAGAGACCCAGTACTTC
CDR3: CASSPRSLGVGETQYF
J: TRBJ2-5
size: NA
D: NA
V: TRBV7-2

DNA: TGTGCCAGCAGCTTAGAGGGTAGCGGGAATACGCAGTATTTT
CDR3: CASSLEGSGNTQYF
J: TRBJ2-3
size: NA
D: TRBD2
V: TRBV13

DNA: TGTGCCACCGGGACTAGCGGCTACAATGAGCAGTTCTTC
CDR3: CATGTSGYNEQFF
J: TRBJ2-1
size: NA
D: TRBD2
V: TRBV24-1

DNA: TGCAGTGCCTGGACTAGCGGGAGGAAAGAGACCCAGTACTTC
CDR3: CSAWTSGRKETQYF
J: TRBJ2-5
size: few
D: TRBD2
V: TRBV20-1

DNA: TGTGCCAGCAAAAGACAGGGACGAGATTCAACCCTCCACTTT
CDR3: CASKRQGRDSTLHF
J: TRBJ1-6
size: NA
D: TRBD1
V: TRBV2

DNA: TGTGCCAGCAGCTTGGCGACTCTAGCGGGCGTCCGGGCGTTCTTC
CDR3: CASSLATLAGVRAFF
J: TRBJ2-1
size: few
D: TRBD2
V: TRBV5-6